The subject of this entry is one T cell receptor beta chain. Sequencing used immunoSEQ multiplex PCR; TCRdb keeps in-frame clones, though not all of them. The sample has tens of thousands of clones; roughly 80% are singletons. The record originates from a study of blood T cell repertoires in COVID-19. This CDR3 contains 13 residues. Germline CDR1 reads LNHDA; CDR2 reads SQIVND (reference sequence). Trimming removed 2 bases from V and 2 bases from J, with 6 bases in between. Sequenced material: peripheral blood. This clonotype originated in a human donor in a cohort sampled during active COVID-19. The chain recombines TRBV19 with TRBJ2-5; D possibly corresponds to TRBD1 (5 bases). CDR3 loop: CASSISGQETQYF. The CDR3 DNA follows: TGTGCCAGTAGTATATCAGGGCAAGAGACCCAGTACTTC.